The 23 T cell receptor beta chains presented below share a single source sample, sequenced in a study of T-cell memory formation after mild COVID-19. TCRdb itself ran the 5' RACE reads through MiXCR, one entry per CDR3 protein. The sample includes some 100,000 distinct CDR3 sequences, around 10% of them seen just once. The material sequenced was PBMCs or a T cell subset sorted from them (not recorded which). The receptor set was obtained from a man aged 18 to 30 who had mild COVID-19 (a few samples of this study predate the infection). Cell type and time point are not known.

V usage is TRBV12-3 or TRBV12-4 and J usage is TRBJ1-1; D remains unclear. The CDR3 extends over 15 amino acids. Trimming took off 2 bases at V and 4 bases at J, with 14 bases between the two ends. The CDR3 sequence: CASSLPRSSRTEAFF. In nucleotides, the CDR3 is TGTGCCAGCAGTTTACCTCGTTCGAGCCGCACTGAAGCTTTCTTT.

This clonotype was detected many times. The chain recombines TRBV2 with TRBJ1-1; TRBD1 might be the D (5 bases). The CDR3 is 15 amino acids. CDR1 is SNHLY and CDR2 is FYNNEI in the germline V gene. The V end lost 3 bases, the J end lost 3 bases, and 14 bases lay between the germline ends. CDR3 coding DNA: TGTGCCAGCAGTGATTTTTACGAGGGGTACACTGAAGCTTTCTTT. As protein: CASSDFYEGYTEAFF.

The chain is built from TRBV4-3 and TRBJ2-5; D remains unclear. There are 17 residues in the CDR3. V was trimmed by 1 base and J by 2 bases, leaving 17 bases between them. Germline CDR1 LGHNA, CDR2 YSLEER. CDR3 in DNA: TGCGCCAGCAGCCAAGTCAGTAAAGACACCTTACAAGAGACCCAGTACTTC. It yields the protein CASSQVSKDTLQETQYF.

This sequence joins TRBV7-9 and TRBJ1-1, with 8 bases that match TRBD1. V lost 4 bases and J lost 1; bases outside the gene matches: 2. The CDR3 length is 14 residues. CDR1 and CDR2 from the germline V gene are SEHNR and FQNEAQ (reference sequence). CDR3 coding DNA: TGTGCCAGCAGCTCGACAGGGGAGAACACTGAAGCTTTCTTT. It specifies CASSSTGENTEAFF. Supplemented by reference TRBV7-9 and TRBJ1-1, the full variable domain reads DTGVSQNPRHKITKRGQNVTFRCDPISEHNRLYWYRQTLGQGPEFLTYFQNEAQLEKSRLLSDRFSAERPKGSFSTLEIQRTEQGDSAMYLCASSSTGENTEAFFGQGTRLTVV.

J is TRBJ1-2 and V is TRBV7-9, with TRBD1 identical over 7 bases. V trimming: 4 bases; J trimming: 4 bases; junction bases outside the gene matches: 6. This CDR3 is built from 14 residues. Germline V gene data show CDR1 as SEHNR and CDR2 as FQNEAQ (reference sequence). Here the CDR3 reads CASSSGGGSYGYTF. CDR3 nucleotide sequence: TGTGCCAGCAGCTCAGGGGGAGGGAGCTATGGCTACACCTTC.

The chain combines TRBV13 with TRBJ1-1, with D possibly being TRBD1 (5 bases). Germline CDR1 and CDR2: PRHDT and FYEKMQ (reference sequence). Trimming took off 0 bases at V and 5 bases at J, with 16 bases between the two ends. The CDR3 runs 16 residues. CDR3 loop: CASSLGGQGGRTEAFF. CDR3 coding DNA: TGTGCCAGCAGCTTAGGCGGGCAGGGAGGGAGAACTGAAGCTTTCTTT.

A few counts support this clonotype. This rearrangement joins TRBV20-1 to TRBJ1-2, with D possibly being TRBD1 (5 bases). This CDR3 region has 13 residues. The germline V gene encodes CDR1 DFQATT and CDR2 SNEGSKA (reference sequence). Trimming took off 1 base at V and 7 bases at J, with 13 bases between the two ends. CDR3 sequence reads: CSARVSPGGGYTF. CDR3 in DNA: TGCAGTGCTAGAGTCTCCCCCGGGGGTGGCTACACCTTC.

J is TRBJ2-2 and V is TRBV4-3, with 8 bases fitting TRBD1. CDR3 size: 14 residues. The trim removed 4 bases at V and 6 bases at J, leaving 4 bases unmatched. Per germline, CDR1 LGHNA and CDR2 YSLEER. The CDR3 sequence: CASSPDRGSGELFF. In nucleotides, the CDR3 is TGCGCCAGCAGCCCAGACAGGGGTTCCGGGGAGCTGTTTTTT.

This clonotype appeared many times. J is TRBJ2-2 and V is TRBV7-3, with D possibly TRBD2 on 6 matching bases. Trimming removed 2 bases from V and 4 bases from J, with 14 bases in between. Germline lookup yields CDR1 SGHTA and CDR2 FQGTGA. There are 16 residues in the CDR3. As DNA, the CDR3 is TGTGCCAGCAGCTTATCAGCCGGGAGTGGCACCGGGGAGCTGTTTTTT. Protein product: CASSLSAGSGTGELFF.

V and J are TRBV6-6 and TRBJ2-2; no definite D call. Germline V gene sequence: CDR1 MNHNY, CDR2 SVGAGI (reference sequence). Deletions cut 5 bases from V and 6 bases from J, with 13 bases between. This CDR3 region has 14 residues. CDR3 sequence (DNA): TGTGCCAGCAGTAACCGGGTATTCGCCGGGGAGCTGTTTTTT. Amino acids: CASSNRVFAGELFF.

V gene TRBV6-2 or TRBV6-3 combines with J gene TRBJ2-7; a possible D gene is TRBD2 (6 bases). Trimming pared 5 bases from V and 2 bases from J, leaving 10 bases between. The CDR3 is made up of 13 amino acids. Germline V gives CDR1 MNHEY, CDR2 SVGEGT. The CDR3 loop is CASSRDFPYEQYF. The CDR3 DNA follows: TGTGCCAGCAGTCGGGACTTCCCCTACGAGCAGTACTTC.

This clonotype was picked up a small number of times. CDR3 loop: CASSRRRRENTEAFF. The CDR3 coding sequence is TGTGCCAGCTCGAGGAGGCGGAGAGAGAACACTGAAGCTTTCTTT. The chain recombines TRBV5-6 with TRBJ1-1, with D unresolved. The germline V and J ends were trimmed by 7 bases and 1 base, with 17 bases remaining between them. This CDR3 region has 15 residues. Germline CDR1 and CDR2: SGHDT and YYEEEE.

This clonotype turned up a few times. The chain carries TRBV7-9 and TRBJ1-2; 7 bases are shared with TRBD1. This CDR3 is built from 17 residues. Germline values: CDR1 SEHNR, CDR2 FQNEAQ (reference sequence). The trim removed 0 bases at V and 5 bases at J, leaving 12 bases unmatched. CDR3 in DNA: TGTGCCAGCAGCTTAGCGGGGCGTAGGGGGCCTGATTATGGCTACACCTTC. It is translated as CASSLAGRRGPDYGYTF. The whole variable domain, remainder taken from reference TRBV7-9 and TRBJ1-2, is DTGVSQNPRHKITKRGQNVTFRCDPISEHNRLYWYRQTLGQGPEFLTYFQNEAQLEKSRLLSDRFSAERPKGSFSTLEIQRTEQGDSAMYLCASSLAGRRGPDYGYTFGSGTRLTVV.

This clonotype was seen a few times. The genes are TRBV3-1 and TRBJ1-6, with 10 nucleotides matching TRBD1. J gave up 1 base and V 4 bases, and 4 bases lay outside the gene matches. The CDR3 spans 17 residues. Germline V gene data show CDR1 as LGHDT and CDR2 as YNNKEL (reference sequence). CDR3 DNA: TGTGCCAGCAGCCGAGACAGGGGGCGATCCTATAATTCACCCCTCCACTTT. Amino acid sequence: CASSRDRGRSYNSPLHF. Based on the CDR3 plus reference TRBV3-1 and TRBJ1-6, the full variable domain is DTAVSQTPKYLVTQMGNDKSIKCEQNLGHDTMYWYKQDSKKFLKIMFSYNNKELIINETVPNRFSPKSPDKAHLNLHINSLELGDSAVYFCASSRDRGRSYNSPLHFGNGTRLTVT.

This clonotype was counted only a few times. The chain joins TRBV20-1 to TRBJ2-3; D gene unclear. CDR1 and CDR2 (germline): DFQATT, SNEGSKA (reference sequence). The germline V and J ends were trimmed by 4 bases and 6 bases, with 5 bases remaining between them. The CDR3 totals 10 residues. This CDR3 reads CSATGDTQYF. The CDR3 nucleotides read TGCAGTGCTACCGGCGATACGCAGTATTTT.

This chain links TRBV11-2 with TRBJ2-1, with a tentative D call TRBD2 (6 bases). This CDR3 has 17 amino acids. V was pared by 5 bases and J by 4 bases, with 21 bases between. In germline, CDR1 is SGHAT, CDR2 FQNNGV. This chain's CDR3 is CASSTPGSVRGYNEQFF. In DNA form, the CDR3 reads TGTGCCAGCAGCACCCCAGGGTCGGTTCGGGGGTACAATGAGCAGTTCTTC.

This clonotype was observed a handful of times. This chain joins TRBV12-3 or TRBV12-4 and TRBJ2-7, with 8 bases matching TRBD2. CDR3 length: 13 amino acids. The V gene end was trimmed by 4 bases and the J gene end by 3 bases; junction bases not matched to a gene: 2. CDR3 coding DNA: TGTGCCAGCAGTTCCAGCGGGGGCTACGAGCAGTACTTC. This translates into CASSSSGGYEQYF.

The V and J genes are TRBV27 and TRBJ1-6; D gene uncertain. This CDR3 region has 13 residues. Trimming took off 2 bases at V and 11 bases at J, with 10 bases between the two ends. Germline V CDR1 and CDR2: MNHEY, SMNVEV (reference sequence). The CDR3 DNA reads as TGTGCCAGCAGTTTAGGCCTCTCCCCACCCCTCCACTTT. It specifies CASSLGLSPPLHF.

This clonotype has more than one count but fewer than ten. The rearrangement links TRBV4-1 to TRBJ1-5; D gene uncertain. The CDR3 is made up of 16 amino acids. V gave up 0 bases and J gave up 6 bases, with 15 bases separating them. CDR1 and CDR2 (germline): MGHRA, YSYEKL. Here the CDR3 DNA reads TGCGCCAGCAGCCAAGAAGTAGGGCTGAGGAGTCAGCCCCAGCATTTT. Protein: CASSQEVGLRSQPQHF.

This clonotype has a handful of counts. CDR3 protein: CASSPLGDTKNIQYF. The CDR3 region has the DNA TGTGCCAGCAGTCCCCTCGGGGACACTAAAAACATTCAGTACTTC. The V gene is TRBV12-3 or TRBV12-4, the J gene TRBJ2-4; a possible D gene is TRBD1 (6 bases). The V gene lost 5 bases and the J gene lost 4 bases, with 15 bases spanning the gap. The CDR3 sequence is 15 residues long.

This clonotype has only a few counts. The V call is TRBV15, the J call TRBJ2-1, with a weak D call TRBD1 (7 bases). The CDR3 totals 15 residues. Germline CDR1 LNHNV, CDR2 YYDKDF (reference sequence). The V and J ends lost 3 bases and 8 bases respectively, with 17 bases between them. CDR3 nucleotides: TGTGCCACCAGCAGTACTTACAGGGGAGGAGATGAGCAGTTCTTC. It yields the protein CATSSTYRGGDEQFF.

The chain couples TRBV6-1 to TRBJ2-7, with D unresolved. V was pared by 4 bases and J by 2 bases, with 3 bases between. This CDR3 has 11 amino acids. Germline CDR1 reads MNHNS; CDR2 reads SASEGT. CDR3 coding DNA: TGTGCCAGCAGTGGACCCTACGAGCAGTACGTC. Translated, it gives CASSGPYEQYV.

The chain is built from TRBV5-1 and TRBJ1-5; the match to TRBD1 covers 8 bases. Germline lookup yields CDR1 SGHRS and CDR2 YFSETQ. The CDR3 is 15 amino acids. Trimming removed 4 bases from V and 2 bases from J; junction bases left unmatched: 5. CDR3 sequence (DNA): TGCGCCAGCAGCCCCGGACAGGGTGGCAATCAGCCCCAGCATTTT. Encoded protein: CASSPGQGGNQPQHF.